Each of the 22 T cell receptor beta chains below was sequenced from the same sample in a study of blood T cell repertoires in COVID-19. TCRdb keeps only in-frame clones here, not all; method: immunoSEQ multiplex PCR. Of about 74,000 clones detected, 90% to 95% appear once; the ten largest clones hold just over 2.5%. Sequencing used peripheral blood. The receptors shown here come from a man aged 45-65 years with COVID-19, enrolled during active disease.

This chain links TRBV19 with TRBJ2-7; 9 bases align to TRBD1. Looked up from germline, CDR1 is LNHDA and CDR2 is SQIVND (reference sequence). The length of the CDR3 is 15 residues. V dropped 1 base and J dropped 4; count of bases not matched to a gene: 5. The CDR3 coding sequence is TGTGCCAGTAGTATAGCTACAGGGGGCTGGTACGAGCAGTACTTC. Translated, it gives CASSIATGGWYEQYF.

The J gene is TRBJ1-1, the V gene TRBV28, with 8 bases matching TRBD1. Germline assignment: CDR1 MDHEN and CDR2 SYDVKM. The CDR3 has 14 amino acids. J lost 2 bases, V lost 6 bases, and 5 bases had no gene match. CDR3 DNA: TGTGCCAGCAGAACGACAGGGGATAACACTGAAGCTTTCTTT. This gives the protein CASRTTGDNTEAFF.

This clone was seen once. V usage is TRBV28 and J usage is TRBJ2-7, with 9 bases fitting TRBD1. With V trimmed by 4 bases and J by 4 bases, 5 bases remained unmatched. CDR3 size: 14 residues. Germline V gives CDR1 MDHEN, CDR2 SYDVKM. The CDR3 reads CASSYGTGSYEQYF. The CDR3 bases are TGTGCCAGCAGTTACGGGACAGGGAGTTACGAGCAGTACTTC. The full variable domain, its missing parts supplied by reference TRBV28 and TRBJ2-7, is DVKVTQSSRYLVKRTGEKVFLECVQDMDHENMFWYRQDPGLGLRLIYFSYDVKMKEKGDIPEGYSVSREKKERFSLILESASTNQTSMYLCASSYGTGSYEQYFGPGTRLTVT.

The chain links TRBV9 to TRBJ1-6, with 7 positions matching TRBD1. V shed 4 bases and J 7 bases; nucleotides not matched to a gene: 11. Germline-derived CDR1 and CDR2 are SGDLS and YYNGEE. This CDR3 region has 16 residues. CDR3 nucleotide sequence: TGTGCCAGCAGCCCTAGACAGGGCCCAATGAATTCACCCCTCCACTTT. This translates into CASSPRQGPMNSPLHF.

The genes are TRBV9 and TRBJ1-4; 10 bases map to TRBD1. J lost 6 bases, V lost 3 bases, and 5 bases had no gene match. The CDR3 totals 15 residues. Germline V gene sequence: CDR1 SGDLS, CDR2 YYNGEE. DNA for the CDR3: TGTGCCAGCAGCGCTTCCGGGACAGGGGATGAAAAACTGTTTTTT. Translation gives CASSASGTGDEKLFF.

The chain recombines TRBV4-2 with TRBJ2-1; D not resolved. V was shortened by 4 bases and J by 5 bases, with 12 bases between the two germline ends. CDR1 LGHNA and CDR2 YNFKEQ come from the germline V gene. The CDR3 runs 14 residues. This CDR3 reads CASSPFDSNNEQFF. The CDR3 DNA sequence: TGTGCCAGCAGCCCGTTCGACTCGAACAATGAGCAGTTCTTC.

The chain joins TRBV5-5 to TRBJ2-7; 9 nucleotides align to TRBD1. Germline V gene sequence: CDR1 SGHKS, CDR2 YYEKEE (reference sequence). The J segment lost 2 bases and the V segment lost 4 bases, leaving 7 bases of the junction unmatched. The CDR3 has 15 amino acids. The CDR3 coding sequence is TGTGCCAGCAGCCAAGGACAGGGGTACCCCTACGAGCAGTACTTC. Translation gives CASSQGQGYPYEQYF.

V usage is TRBV5-1 and J usage is TRBJ2-7; TRBD1 matches at 8 bases. The CDR3 loop spans 13 amino acids. V was clipped by 5 bases and J by 3 bases; unmatched bases: 4. Germline V gives CDR1 SGHRS, CDR2 YFSETQ. As DNA, the CDR3 is TGCGCCAGCAGAATGGACAGGGTCTACGAGCAGTACTTC. The encoded protein is CASRMDRVYEQYF. Combining the CDR3 with reference TRBV5-1 and TRBJ2-7 gives the whole variable domain KAGVTQTPRYLIKTRGQQVTLSCSPISGHRSVSWYQQTPGQGLQFLFEYFSETQRNKGNFPGRFSGRQFSNSRSEMNVSTLELGDSALYLCASRMDRVYEQYFGPGTRLTVT.

This CDR3 reads CASSQGQGTGELFF. CDR3 nucleotides: TGTGCCAGCAGCCAAGGACAGGGTACCGGGGAGCTGTTTTTT. The chain couples TRBV3-1 (or the pseudogene TRBV3-2) to TRBJ2-2; 7 bases match TRBD1. CDR1 and CDR2 (germline): LGHDT, YNNKEL (reference sequence). V lost 1 base and J lost 5; bases outside the gene matches: 1. This CDR3 has 14 amino acids.

The CDR3 loop is CASSYPSESYEQYF. CDR3 DNA sequence: TGTGCCAGCAGTTACCCTAGCGAGTCCTACGAGCAGTACTTC. V and J are TRBV6-5 and TRBJ2-7; a weak D match, TRBD2 (6 bases). This CDR3 region has 14 residues. V was shortened by 2 bases and J by 1 base, with 9 bases between the two germline ends. Looked up from germline, CDR1 is MNHEY and CDR2 is SVGAGI.

The chain is built from TRBV19 and TRBJ2-5; D gene unclear. The V end lost 4 bases, the J end lost 4 bases, and 10 bases lay between the germline ends. CDR3 size: 13 residues. The V gene's germline CDR1 is LNHDA and CDR2 SQIVND (reference sequence). CDR3 protein: CASSTQARETQYF. The CDR3 DNA reads as TGTGCCAGTAGTACCCAGGCCCGAGAGACCCAGTACTTC.

V and J are TRBV6-2 or TRBV6-3 and TRBJ1-1; no clear D gene. CDR1 and CDR2 (germline): MNHEY, SVGEGT. Deletions cut 3 bases from V and 0 bases from J, with 8 bases between. There are 14 residues in the CDR3. CDR3 sequence: CASSYPGMNTEAFF. The CDR3 nucleotides are TGTGCCAGCAGTTATCCCGGGATGAACACTGAAGCTTTCTTT.

V usage is TRBV6-5 and J usage is TRBJ1-5; D not resolved. The germline V and J ends were trimmed by 6 bases and 5 bases, with 11 bases remaining between them. CDR1 MNHEY and CDR2 SVGAGI come from the germline V gene. The CDR3 extends over 13 amino acids. CDR3 region: CASRGGLDQPQHF. For the CDR3, the DNA is TGTGCCAGCAGAGGAGGGTTAGATCAGCCCCAGCATTTT.

V and J are TRBV28 and TRBJ2-3, with TRBD1 matching over 9 bases. Germline V gives CDR1 MDHEN, CDR2 SYDVKM. The CDR3 is 18 residues long. V was clipped by 2 bases and J by 1 base; unmatched bases: 10. CDR3 in amino acids: CASSLLQYRGRGTDTQYF. In nucleotides, the CDR3 is TGTGCCAGCAGTTTACTTCAGTACAGGGGGCGCGGCACAGATACGCAGTATTTT.

The table lists this clone with a count of one. This sequence joins TRBV11-2 and TRBJ1-6; maybe TRBD1 (6 bases). Germline CDR1 SGHAT, CDR2 FQNNGV. V was cut by 5 bases and J by 17 bases, with 16 bases left in between. The CDR3 length is 12 residues. CDR3 sequence reads: CASSLTGSLFHF. CDR3 bases: TGTGCCAGCAGCCTTACAGGGTCTCTCTTCCACTTT.

The genes are TRBV7-9 and TRBJ2-2; the match to TRBD2 covers 7 bases. V shed 1 base, J shed 6 bases, and the junction held 8 bases outside the gene matches. Germline-derived CDR1 and CDR2 are SEHNR and FQNEAQ (reference sequence). The CDR3 is 16 amino acids. CDR3 DNA: TGTGCCAGCAGCTTAGGGCGGGAGATCTTCCCCGGGGAGCTGTTTTTT. It codes for CASSLGREIFPGELFF.

The genes are TRBV28 and TRBJ2-1; D unresolved. CDR1 and CDR2 from the germline V gene are MDHEN and SYDVKM. With 6 bases removed from V and 2 bases from J, the gap between germline ends came to 11 bases. The CDR3 spans 14 residues. The CDR3 spells CASSPRRTYNEQFF. In DNA form, the CDR3 reads TGTGCCAGCAGCCCCCGTAGAACCTACAATGAGCAGTTCTTC. Full variable domain (outside the CDR3, taken from reference TRBV28 and TRBJ2-1): DVKVTQSSRYLVKRTGEKVFLECVQDMDHENMFWYRQDPGLGLRLIYFSYDVKMKEKGDIPEGYSVSREKKERFSLILESASTNQTSMYLCASSPRRTYNEQFFGPGTRLTVL.

Only a few counts were recorded for this clone. V and J are TRBV7-3 and TRBJ2-3, with D hard to call. This CDR3 spans 13 amino acids. V shed 4 bases and J shed 4 bases, with 9 bases lying between them. The germline gives CDR1 SGHTA, CDR2 FQGTGA. The CDR3 bases are TGTGCCAGCAGCTCTTATATTTCAGATACGCAGTATTTT. Protein sequence: CASSSYISDTQYF.

The chain combines TRBV6-2 or TRBV6-3 with TRBJ2-7; D is possibly TRBD2 (5 bases). Germline lookup yields CDR1 MNHEY and CDR2 SVGEGT. Trimming stripped 2 bases from V and 5 bases from J, with 13 bases between. This CDR3 comprises 14 residues. CDR3 sequence: CASSYGTRSHEQYV. As DNA, the CDR3 is TGTGCCAGCAGTTACGGTACTAGAAGCCACGAGCAGTACGTC.

CDR3 residues: CASSLETGKAYEQYF. The CDR3 nucleotides read TGTGCCAGCAGCTTAGAAACAGGGAAAGCCTACGAGCAGTACTTC. The rearrangement uses TRBV7-6 and TRBJ2-7, with a tentative D call TRBD1 (6 bases). Looked up from germline, CDR1 is SGHVS and CDR2 is FNYEAQ. The CDR3 length is 15 residues. V was pared by 1 base and J by 2 bases, with 12 bases between.

This chain connects TRBV30 to TRBJ1-2; TRBD1 matches 10 bases. After removal of 1 base from V and 8 bases from J, the junction contained 4 bases not matched to a gene. CDR1 and CDR2 (germline): GTSNPN, SVGIG (reference sequence). The CDR3 spans 13 residues. The chain's CDR3 is CAWSGDRGEGYTF. The CDR3 bases are TGTGCCTGGAGTGGGGACAGGGGAGAAGGCTACACCTTC.

A single count supports this clone. The chain is built from TRBV24-1 and TRBJ2-3; 13 nucleotides agree with TRBD2. The V segment lost 4 bases and the J segment 6 bases; nucleotides outside the gene matches: 6. CDR1 and CDR2 from the germline V gene are KGHDR and SFDVKD. This CDR3 is 16 amino acids long. The CDR3 bases are TGTGCCACCAGTGACCCCGGACTAGCGGGAGTCGATACGCAGTATTTT. This sequence encodes CATSDPGLAGVDTQYF.